The 32 T cell receptor beta chains given below trace back to one sample, sequenced in a study of blood T cell repertoires in COVID-19. Generated by immunoSEQ multiplex PCR, the TCRdb table keeps only in-frame clones and is missing some. The sample has roughly 200,000 clones, 70% to 90% seen once; the top ten hold approximately 6.1%. Sequencing was done on a sample of peripheral blood. These receptors came from an older man with acute or convalescent COVID-19.

V and J are TRBV9 and TRBJ2-3, with 11 bases aligning to TRBD2. The V gene end was trimmed by 3 bases and the J gene end by 1 base; junction bases not matched to a gene: 13. The CDR3 runs to 19 residues. Germline CDR1 SGDLS, CDR2 YYNGEE. DNA for the CDR3: TGTGCCAGCAGCGCCGGGGGGCTAGCGGGAGGCCGCGGCACAGATACGCAGTATTTT. Translated: CASSAGGLAGGRGTDTQYF. Full variable domain (outside the CDR3, taken from reference TRBV9 and TRBJ2-3): DSGVTQTPKHLITATGQRVTLRCSPRSGDLSVYWYQQSLDQGLQFLIQYYNGEERAKGNILERFSAQQFPDLHSELNLSSLELGDSALYFCASSAGGLAGGRGTDTQYFGPGTRLTVL.

This clone is a singleton in its sample. This chain links TRBV28 with TRBJ1-1, with TRBD1 matching over 10 bases. This CDR3 has 15 amino acids. The V and J ends lost 4 bases and 5 bases, in that order; junction bases with no gene match: 7. Germline CDR1 and CDR2: MDHEN and SYDVKM. The CDR3 DNA is TGTGCCAGCAGTTCTTTGACAGGGGGCCCGACTGAAGCTTTCTTT. Its translation is CASSSLTGGPTEAFF.

This rearrangement joins TRBV5-6 to TRBJ2-5; 7 bases fit TRBD1. Germline-derived CDR1 and CDR2 are SGHDT and YYEEEE. The CDR3 runs 15 residues. Trimming removed 3 bases from V and 5 bases from J; junction bases left unmatched: 10. CDR3: CASSYKQGLVETQYF. As DNA, the CDR3 is TGTGCCAGCAGCTATAAACAGGGGTTGGTGGAGACCCAGTACTTC.

The rearrangement links TRBV11-2 to TRBJ1-4; 11 nucleotides align to TRBD1. The trim removed 8 bases at V and 7 bases at J, leaving 0 bases unmatched. The CDR3 is made up of 12 amino acids. Germline CDR1 SGHAT, CDR2 FQNNGV. The CDR3 nucleotides are TGTGCCAGCGGGACAGGGGGTGAAAAACTGTTTTTT. It codes for CASGTGGEKLFF.

This chain uses TRBV7-9 with TRBJ1-1; no firm D call. Germline CDR1 is SEHNR and CDR2 is FQNEAQ (reference sequence). The CDR3 spans 13 residues. V was pared by 4 bases and J by 4 bases, with 10 bases between. The CDR3 DNA follows: TGTGCCAGCAGCTGGGAGCCCTTCACTGAAGCTTTCTTT. Residues: CASSWEPFTEAFF.

The rearrangement uses TRBV5-4 and TRBJ2-6; 7 bases agree with TRBD1. Looked up from germline, CDR1 is SGHNT and CDR2 is YYREEE (reference sequence). The V and J ends lost 4 bases and 2 bases, in that order; junction bases with no gene match: 3. The CDR3 is 15 amino acids. CDR3 nucleotide sequence: TGTGCCAGCAGCATAGGGGGCACTGGGGCCAACGTCCTGACTTTC. This encodes CASSIGGTGANVLTF.

This chain joins TRBV3-1 (or the pseudogene TRBV3-2) and TRBJ1-5, with TRBD1 as a possible D gene (5 bases). The CDR3 is 14 amino acids. Germline assignment: CDR1 LGHDT and CDR2 YNNKEL (reference sequence). Between the trimmed V and J ends, which lost 4 bases and 9 bases, there was a span of 16 bases. The CDR3, as DNA: TGTGCCAGCAGCCCCAGACAAGGGGAAGGGCCCCAGCATTTT. Protein: CASSPRQGEGPQHF.

V gene TRBV24-1 combines with J gene TRBJ2-1; TRBD2 matches 7 bases. J was trimmed by 2 bases and V by 5 bases; bases with no gene match: 11. The germline CDR1 and CDR2 sequences are KGHDR and SFDVKD. CDR3 length: 17 amino acids. CDR3 in amino acids: CATSGPRAGATYNEQFF. The CDR3 DNA follows: TGTGCCACCAGTGGGCCCAGGGCGGGAGCGACCTACAATGAGCAGTTCTTC.

The V and J genes are TRBV30 and TRBJ2-2, with D perhaps matching TRBD1 (7 bases). Per germline, CDR1 GTSNPN and CDR2 SVGIG (reference sequence). The CDR3 consists of 13 residues. Deletions cut 4 bases from V and 6 bases from J, with 12 bases between. CDR3 region: CAWTRGTAGELFF. DNA of the CDR3: TGTGCCTGGACCCGGGGGACAGCCGGGGAGCTGTTTTTT.

This clone has only one observation. Mismatch with germline at one junction end may stem from a read error. This sequence joins TRBV7-9 and TRBJ2-1; TRBD2 matches 10 bases. This CDR3 region has 15 residues. CDR1 and CDR2 from the germline V gene are SEHNR and FQNEAQ (reference sequence). CDR3 region: CASSVAGGIYNEQFF. The DNA for the CDR3 is TGTGCCAGCAGCGTAGCGGGAGGTATCTACAATGAGCAGTTCTTC.

This chain connects TRBV15 to TRBJ2-5; TRBD2 is a possible D gene (7 bases). From germline, CDR1 is LNHNV and CDR2 YYDKDF (reference sequence). The CDR3 is made up of 15 amino acids. V lost 5 bases and J lost 0, with 13 bases in between. This chain's CDR3 is CATSGRGANQETQYF. DNA of the CDR3: TGTGCCACCAGCGGGAGGGGGGCCAACCAAGAGACCCAGTACTTC.

This clone was found once. The chain links TRBV6-4 to TRBJ2-3; 10 bases map to TRBD2. The germline V gene encodes CDR1 MRHNA and CDR2 SNTAGT. The CDR3 extends over 15 amino acids. Unmatched junction bases numbered 6, after V lost 2 bases and J lost 7 bases. This chain's CDR3 is CASSDAGTSVNTQYF. The CDR3 DNA follows: TGTGCCAGCAGTGACGCCGGGACTAGCGTGAATACGCAGTATTTT.

The V and J genes are TRBV27 and TRBJ2-7; 9 positions match TRBD1. After removal of 9 bases from V and 3 bases from J, the junction contained 9 bases not matched to a gene. Germline CDR1 and CDR2: MNHEY and SMNVEV (reference sequence). This CDR3 region has 14 residues. The CDR3 nucleotides are TGTGCCAGTTTATCCGGGACAGGGAGCTACGAGCAGTACTTC. Its translation is CASLSGTGSYEQYF.

The chain is built from TRBV4-2 and TRBJ2-1, with 7 positions matching TRBD2. V lost 0 bases and J lost 3; bases outside the gene matches: 2. Germline CDR1 reads LGHNA; CDR2 reads YNFKEQ. CDR3 length: 15 amino acids. Here the CDR3 DNA reads TGTGCCAGCAGCCAAGAAAGCGGGGTCTACAATGAGCAGTTCTTC. This translates into CASSQESGVYNEQFF.

The sample holds a few counts of this clone. The chain employs TRBV12-3 or TRBV12-4 and TRBJ1-1; the match to TRBD1 covers 7 bases. The CDR3 runs 12 residues. With V trimmed by 5 bases and J by 5 bases, 2 bases remained unmatched. The chain's CDR3 is CASSPGQTEAFF. The CDR3 DNA sequence: TGTGCCAGCAGTCCGGGACAGACTGAAGCTTTCTTT.

The rearrangement joins TRBV28 to TRBJ2-1; 9 nucleotides line up with TRBD2. Trimming took 8 bases from V and 6 from J; bases not matched to a gene: 8. Germline lookup yields CDR1 MDHEN and CDR2 SYDVKM. The CDR3 has 14 amino acids. DNA for the CDR3: TGTGCCAGCGGGACTAGCCGGAGGCTCAATGAGCAGTTCTTC. This translates into CASGTSRRLNEQFF.

This clone showed up just a few times. J is TRBJ2-2 and V is TRBV7-3; 8 bases line up with TRBD2. V lost 6 bases, J lost 4 bases, and 7 bases stayed unmatched. The V gene's germline CDR1 is SGHTA and CDR2 FQGTGA. This CDR3 region has 15 residues. The CDR3 reads CASSLIAGPTGELFF. The CDR3, as DNA: TGTGCCAGCAGTCTTATAGCGGGGCCCACCGGGGAGCTGTTTTTT.

This chain uses TRBV7-2 with TRBJ2-1, with TRBD2 identical over 10 bases. The germline CDR1 and CDR2 sequences are SGHTA and FQGNSA. V dropped 4 bases and J dropped 4; count of bases not matched to a gene: 4. This CDR3 has 15 amino acids. The CDR3 here is CASSSRLAGYNEQFF. The CDR3 coding sequence is TGTGCCAGCAGCTCCAGACTAGCGGGTTACAATGAGCAGTTCTTC.

The chain recombines TRBV7-3 with TRBJ2-7; 9 bases agree with TRBD1. Germline loops: CDR1 SGHTA, CDR2 FQGTGA. With V trimmed by 4 bases and J by 4 bases, 11 bases remained unmatched. The CDR3 is made up of 16 amino acids. The CDR3 DNA is TGTGCCAGCAGCTGGACAGGGGAAATGGTTGGATACGAGCAGTACGTC. Amino acid sequence: CASSWTGEMVGYEQYV.

This clone was seen a few times. This sequence joins TRBV19 and TRBJ2-1, with 10 bases lining up with TRBD2. Germline V lookup: CDR1 LNHDA, CDR2 SQIVND (reference sequence). The CDR3 runs to 15 residues. V trimming: 1 base; J trimming: 10 bases; junction bases outside the gene matches: 7. DNA for the CDR3: TGTGCCAGTAGTATAGCGGCTAGCGGGAGAAACGAGCAGTTCTTC. Translation gives CASSIAASGRNEQFF. Full variable domain (missing parts from reference TRBV19 and TRBJ2-1): DGGITQSPKYLFRKEGQNVTLSCEQNLNHDAMYWYRQDPGQGLRLIYYSQIVNDFQKGDIAEGYSVSREKKESFPLTVTSAQKNPTAFYLCASSIAASGRNEQFFGPGTRLTVL.

The chain recombines TRBV27 with TRBJ2-5; no clear D. The CDR3 extends over 13 amino acids. The germline V gene encodes CDR1 MNHEY and CDR2 SMNVEV (reference sequence). V lost 3 bases to trimming and J lost 1 base, with 6 bases between them. Written as DNA, the CDR3 is TGTGCCAGCAGTTTCGGGTTCCAAGAGACCCAGTACTTC. It encodes CASSFGFQETQYF.

This clone has just one count. The V call is TRBV28, the J call TRBJ1-2; tentative D call: TRBD1 (6 bases). The CDR3 contains 13 residues. The ends were cut back, 6 bases at V and 4 bases at J, with 12 bases in the middle. The germline gives CDR1 MDHEN, CDR2 SYDVKM. The CDR3 here is CASRYRVGYGYTF. Written as DNA, the CDR3 is TGTGCCAGCAGATACAGGGTGGGCTATGGCTACACCTTC.

V usage is TRBV4-1 and J usage is TRBJ2-7; 7 bases line up with TRBD1. V lost 0 bases to trimming and J lost 0 bases; unmatched junction nucleotides: 11. Per germline, CDR1 MGHRA and CDR2 YSYEKL. The CDR3 runs 18 residues. The CDR3 DNA sequence: TGCGCCAGCAGCCAAGAAGCCAACCTAGGACAGGCCTCCTACGAGCAGTACTTC. Its translation is CASSQEANLGQASYEQYF.

The CDR3 sequence: CASGSEGNEQFF. The CDR3 bases are TGTGCTAGTGGTTCGGAGGGAAATGAGCAGTTCTTC. This sequence joins TRBV12-5 and TRBJ2-1; maybe TRBD2 (6 bases). This CDR3 is 12 amino acids long. The germline V gene encodes CDR1 LGHNT and CDR2 FRNRAP. Trimming took 4 bases from V and 7 from J, leaving 8 bases between them.

This clone was seen only once. This chain connects TRBV18 to TRBJ1-5; TRBD1 aligns across 7 bases. The V segment lost 5 bases and the J segment 6 bases; nucleotides outside the gene matches: 10. Germline V gives CDR1 KGHSH, CDR2 LQKENI. This CDR3 has 15 amino acids. This chain's CDR3 is CASSSRQGESQPQHF. The CDR3 DNA reads as TGTGCCAGCTCATCCCGACAGGGTGAGAGTCAGCCCCAGCATTTT.

This chain uses TRBV3-1 (or the pseudogene TRBV3-2) with TRBJ2-1; 7 positions agree with TRBD1. The CDR3 has 14 amino acids. Germline CDR1 LGHDT, CDR2 YNNKEL (reference sequence). With 4 bases clipped from V and 9 bases from J, the junction kept 9 bases outside the gene matches. The CDR3 reads CASSLSQGRFEQFF. In nucleotides, the CDR3 is TGTGCCAGCAGCCTATCACAGGGGCGGTTTGAGCAGTTCTTC.

This clone was seen ten or more times. The CDR3 bases are TGTGCCAGCAGCTCCGGGGAGCTCTCGACAGGCTATGAGCAGTTCTTC. Protein: CASSSGELSTGYEQFF. The genes are TRBV7-9 and TRBJ2-1; D is possibly TRBD1 (6 bases). The CDR3 covers 16 residues. Germline loops: CDR1 SEHNR, CDR2 FQNEAQ (reference sequence). V lost 4 bases and J lost 8, with 21 bases in between.

This chain joins TRBV6-6 and TRBJ1-4; unclear D gene. V was clipped by 2 bases and J by 0 bases, with 4 bases between them. The CDR3 covers 14 residues. CDR1 and CDR2 from the germline V gene are MNHNY and SVGAGI (reference sequence). CDR3 protein: CASSYQSTNEKLFF. CDR3 DNA sequence: TGTGCCAGCAGTTACCAGTCAACTAATGAAAAACTGTTTTTT.

This rearrangement joins TRBV13 to TRBJ2-5, with a tentative D call TRBD2 (6 bases). Germline V gives CDR1 PRHDT, CDR2 FYEKMQ (reference sequence). CDR3 length: 15 residues. Between the trimmed V and J ends, which lost 3 bases and 3 bases, there was a span of 14 bases. The CDR3 DNA reads TGTGCCAGCAGCTTCCGTATTACGGGAGAAGAGACCCAGTACTTC. Its protein is CASSFRITGEETQYF.

This clone was seen once. V and J are TRBV19 and TRBJ2-1, with TRBD2 identical over 8 bases. After removal of 10 bases from V and 2 bases from J, the junction contained 4 bases not matched to a gene. This CDR3 has 13 amino acids. The germline V gene has CDR1 LNHDA and CDR2 SQIVND (reference sequence). DNA of the CDR3: TGTGCCACCGGGAGGGCGACCTACAATGAGCAGTTCTTC. This encodes CATGRATYNEQFF.

The chain carries TRBV29-1 and TRBJ1-2; D is ambiguous. V was cut by 4 bases and J by 2 bases, with 8 bases left in between. Germline V gene lookup returns CDR1 SQVTM and CDR2 ANQGSEA. CDR3 length: 12 amino acids. The CDR3 sequence: CSVGTVNYGYTF. In DNA, the CDR3 is TGCAGCGTTGGAACAGTGAACTATGGCTACACCTTC.

The chain employs TRBV4-1 and TRBJ1-2; the D is unclear. The CDR3 spans 13 residues. Germline CDR1 reads MGHRA; CDR2 reads YSYEKL. Trimming took off 3 bases at V and 8 bases at J, with 13 bases between the two ends. CDR3 DNA: TGCGCCAGCAGCCAGATGACGGTGGGCGGCTACACCTTC. This codes for CASSQMTVGGYTF.